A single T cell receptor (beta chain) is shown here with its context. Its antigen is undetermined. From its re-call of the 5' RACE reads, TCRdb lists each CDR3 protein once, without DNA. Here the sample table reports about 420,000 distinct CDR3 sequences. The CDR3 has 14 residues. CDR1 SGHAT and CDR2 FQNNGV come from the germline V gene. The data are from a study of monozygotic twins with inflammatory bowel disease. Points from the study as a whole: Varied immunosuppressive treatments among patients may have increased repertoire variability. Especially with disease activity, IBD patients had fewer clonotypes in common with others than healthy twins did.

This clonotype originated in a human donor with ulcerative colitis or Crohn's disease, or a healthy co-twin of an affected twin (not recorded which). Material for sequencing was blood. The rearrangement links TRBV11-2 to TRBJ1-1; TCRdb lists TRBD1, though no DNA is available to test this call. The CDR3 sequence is CASRLSGTHTEAFF.